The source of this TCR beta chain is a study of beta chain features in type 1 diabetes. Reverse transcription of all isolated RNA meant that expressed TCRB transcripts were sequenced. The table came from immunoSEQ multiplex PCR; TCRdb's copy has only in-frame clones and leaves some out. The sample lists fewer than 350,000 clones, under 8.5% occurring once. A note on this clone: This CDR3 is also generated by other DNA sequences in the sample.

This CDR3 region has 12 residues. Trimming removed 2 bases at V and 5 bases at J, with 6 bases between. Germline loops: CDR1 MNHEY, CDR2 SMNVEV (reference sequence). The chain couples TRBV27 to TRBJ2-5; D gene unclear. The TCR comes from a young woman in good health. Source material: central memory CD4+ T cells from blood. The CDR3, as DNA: TGTGCCAGCAGTTTAAAAGGGGAGACCCAGTACTTC. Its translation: CASSLKGETQYF.